Listed below are T cell receptor beta chains from one sample, sequenced in a study of blood T cell repertoires in COVID-19. Produced via immunoSEQ multiplex PCR; TCRdb's table is partial and in-frame only. There are more than 300,000 clones in the sample; 85% to 90% occur only once, and about 7% lies in the top ten. The material sequenced was peripheral blood. The receptors here all came from a woman aged 70 to 79 with COVID-19, enrolled during active disease. CDR3s include the opening cysteine and the closing phenylalanine or tryptophan. The order of the fields is V gene, clone size, J gene, D gene, CDR3 protein, CDR3 DNA. The D gene is left open where the match is weak. Clone size is not always given. Where it is, it says once, few, many or a class for expanded clones.

TRBV7-2	once	TRBJ1-1	.	CASSLLTAQLAFF	TGTGCCAGCAGCTTATTAACCGCGCAACTCGCTTTCTTT
TRBV4-1	.	TRBJ1-2	.	CASSQGQFNYGYTF	TGCGCCAGCAGCCAAGGACAGTTTAACTATGGCTACACCTTC
TRBV5-1	.	TRBJ2-7	.	CASSLGQFPYEQYF	TGCGCCAGCAGCTTAGGACAGTTCCCCTACGAGCAGTACTTC
TRBV4-2	.	TRBJ2-3	.	CASSQKGVGPDSTDTQYF	TGTGCCAGCAGCCAAAAGGGGGTAGGCCCCGACAGCACAGATACGCAGTATTTT
TRBV27	.	TRBJ1-5	TRBD1	CASSSDRGGNQPQHF	TGTGCCAGCAGCTCGGACAGGGGAGGCAATCAGCCCCAGCATTTT
TRBV15	.	TRBJ1-2	.	CATRAREFDGYTF	TGTGCCACCAGGGCGAGGGAATTCGATGGCTACACCTTC
TRBV3-1/TRBV3-2	.	TRBJ2-7	.	CASSQEGGGPPYEQYF	TGTGCCAGCAGCCAAGAAGGAGGTGGTCCCCCCTACGAGCAGTACTTC
TRBV12-5	.	TRBJ2-7	TRBD1	CASGTDRGIYEQYF	TGTGCTAGTGGTACTGACAGGGGCATCTACGAGCAGTACTTC
TRBV6-5	.	TRBJ2-7	TRBD1	CASSYFGTGFEQYF	TGTGCCAGCAGTTACTTCGGGACAGGGTTCGAGCAGTACTTC
TRBV29-1	.	TRBJ2-1	.	CSVTSQRGNEQFF	TGCAGCGTAACGTCCCAAAGGGGCAATGAGCAGTTCTTC